The present entry profiles one T cell receptor beta chain with its context. The clone's antigen remains unknown. Base-call qualities are not available, and no considerably larger clone is one nucleotide away. TCR CDR3 regions were amplified from genomic DNA by multiplex PCR using the deep immunoSEQ assay. Extracted genomic DNA from each cell subset was distributed evenly across all wells of several immunoSEQ 96-well plates, and each plate was treated as a replicate. For sorted subsets, around 200 ng genomic DNA, equal to 30,000 to 35,000 T cell genomes, was loaded into each replicate PCR. Purified libraries were measured with a Qubit 3.0 fluorometer, size-checked on a Bioanalyzer 2100, and measured again with the KAPA Library Quantification kit. Every immunoSEQ 96-well plate was sequenced on a separate single-read 150-cycle Illumina NextSeq 550 flow cell. In the paper's pipeline: Because only junctional sequences without quality scores were contained in the immunoSEQ output, filtering matching that applied to full-length reads could not be performed. To assign V/J genes and CDR3, sequences were annotated against IMGT germline references using PyIR, a Python wrapper for IgBLAST v1.9. Any read was removed if the V/J assignment was weak (E-value above 1e-6), the CDR3 was missing, or the read contained stop codons, out-of-frame junctions, or ambiguous translated residues. V3J clonotypes were defined as sequences sharing an identical inferred V gene, J gene, and CDR3 amino acid sequence. Percentage overlap between repertoires was computed as shared unique clonotypes divided by the size of the smaller repertoire. Three approaches were used to assess repertoire richness: RTK rarefaction, the Chao1 estimator, and Recon v2.1 estimates of unobserved clonotypes. Generation probabilities for all TCRbeta clonotypes obtained by the gDNA method from a handful of donors were computed using OLGA. Not all clones reach the TCRdb copy of this immuneACCESS table, which keeps in-frame sequences only. Checked studies attribute under half of the gap to unresolved V genes and leave the rest unexplained. V and J calls and clone size are given by that table; D and trimming were obtained from the DNA. This sample holds approximately 1.9 million clones; approximately 92% were observed only once. The ten largest clones add up to around 1.8% of the sample.

The data were obtained in a study of shared clonotypes between healthy human individuals (dated by TCRdb to the early 2020s). With regard to the full study: A couple of women and three men aged 18 to 49 years were included in the cohort. For each donor, CD4 naive and CD4 memory were each given three plates, CD8 naive was given two plates, and CD8 memory was given one plate. To estimate repertoire size and how much clonotype sharing occurs between individuals, the study deeply sequenced the blood TCR repertoires of roughly 5 healthy adults. To increase sequencing depth and limit assay-specific biases, different laboratories used diverse techniques to prepare libraries and sequence TCR repertoires. Between about 0.85 and 10 billion PBMCs per donor were obtained by leukapheresis.

Taken from cysteine to phenylalanine, the CDR3 has 14 residues. The only DNA kept is the CDR3, 42 bases in frame from the first base. Taken from the germline V gene, the CDR1 and CDR2 loops are MNHNS and SASEGT. V lost 5 bases and J lost 3 bases, and the count of bases not matched to a germline gene is 6. For the CD8 naive samples, CD45RO-negative cells were positively selected for CCR7, yielding a CD45RA+CCR7+ population from which TemRA cells were excluded. Healthy HIV-negative adults with no recently reported acute infections or vaccinations were included as donors. All donors were Caucasian adults living in Nashville, Tennessee, USA. After blood collection by leukapheresis, PBMCs were isolated using Ficoll-Histopaque density gradient centrifugation and then cryopreserved in the vapor phase of liquid nitrogen. Purity and quantity of every magnetically sorted T cell population were checked by analytical flow cytometry. Genomic DNA was isolated from every sorted fraction and measured by UV absorbance on a Nanodrop 2000c.

The investigation overall reported the following: Incomplete sequencing was indicated by rarefaction of sorted-subset datasets, despite the large sequencing depth. Clonotypes shared by all four sorted-subset donors showed higher generation probabilities than non-shared clonotypes. Sampling was limited to blood, and TCR repertoires in tissue likely differ from TCR repertoires in blood. The genetic and exposure-history diversity represented was limited by the small number of donors. Larger estimated clonotype richness was generally found for naive subsets than for memory subsets. Sharing across a handful of donors was observed for roughly 5% of naive CD4, about 4% of naive CD8, 2% to 2.5% of memory CD4, and roughly 0.4% of memory CD8 clonotypes. Pairwise subsampling led to the expectation that sequencing depth would affect the degree of clonotype sharing among donors.

The sequenced material came from naive CD8+ T cells from PBMCs. The sample's cell subset or site, from its label and the paper: CD45RA+CCR7+. The chain uses TRBV6-1 and TRBJ2-7, with 8 bases matching TRBD1. The TCR comes from a man aged 18 to 35 in good health. Some clones in this sample may be carry-over from other donors' samples. The CDR3 reads CASSWDRWDYEQYF. The sequenced DNA is TGTGCCAGCAGTTGGGACAGGTGGGACTACGAGCAGTACTTC.